What follows are 20 T cell receptor beta chains derived from one specimen sequenced in a study of technical replicates of blood from a few donors. Only in-frame clones appear in the TCRdb table, and some are missing; sequencing was by immunoSEQ multiplex PCR. This table has about 75,000 clones, around 97% appearing once. The specimen sequenced was T cells isolated from PBMCs. The receptor set was obtained from a human donor in good health.

The chain has TRBV2 and TRBJ2-1; 8 bases align to TRBD2. Germline CDR1 and CDR2: SNHLY and FYNNEI. CDR3 length: 15 residues. With V trimmed by 6 bases and J by 4 bases, 8 bases remained unmatched. CDR3 residues: CASSNERGSYNEQFF. The CDR3 nucleotides read TGTGCCAGCAGCAACGAGCGGGGGTCATACAATGAGCAGTTCTTC.

This clone occurred once. This chain links TRBV12-1 with TRBJ1-2; TRBD1, as called in the table, went unchecked against the DNA. TRBV12-1 constitutes a pseudogene. The CDR3 extends over 14 amino acids. The CDR3 DNA is TGTGCCAGCAGGGCGACAGAGCCGAACTATGGCTACACCTTC. Its translation: CASRATEPNYGYTF.

This clone was seen only once. The J gene is TRBJ1-2, the V gene TRBV27; TRBD1 matches at 9 bases. J lost 4 bases, V lost 6 bases, and 12 bases had no gene match. CDR1 and CDR2 (germline): MNHEY, SMNVEV (reference sequence). This CDR3 is built from 16 residues. In DNA form, the CDR3 reads TGTGCCAGCAGGCCTGACTTGGGACAGGGCCTCTATGGCTACACCTTC. Translating gives CASRPDLGQGLYGYTF.

The V and J genes are TRBV11-2 and TRBJ2-1; tentatively, D is TRBD2 (5 bases). The V end lost 0 bases, the J end lost 6 bases, and 9 bases lay between the germline ends. The CDR3 consists of 14 residues. Per germline, CDR1 SGHAT and CDR2 FQNNGV. The CDR3 spells CASSLDRRVNEQFF. For the CDR3, the DNA is TGTGCCAGCAGCTTAGATCGGCGGGTCAATGAGCAGTTCTTC.

The chain combines TRBV27 with TRBJ2-7, with TRBD1 matching over 7 bases. The CDR3 covers 14 residues. Germline CDR1 and CDR2: MNHEY and SMNVEV (reference sequence). The ends lost 4 bases at V and 2 bases at J; junction bases unmatched: 5. CDR3 coding DNA: TGTGCCAGCAGTTCAGAGGGACAGACCTACGAGCAGTACTTC. Its translation is CASSSEGQTYEQYF.

J is TRBJ2-7 and V is TRBV6-5, with 8 bases aligning to TRBD2. The CDR3 extends over 14 amino acids. V trimming: 5 bases; J trimming: 0 bases; junction bases outside the gene matches: 3. Germline CDR1 MNHEY, CDR2 SVGAGI. In DNA, the CDR3 is TGTGCCAGCAGTCTTAGCGGGGTCTCCTACGAGCAGTACTTC. Translating it yields CASSLSGVSYEQYF.

The chain carries TRBV25-1 and TRBJ2-1; tentative D call: TRBD1 (6 bases). The CDR3 is 11 residues long. The V gene lost 5 bases and the J gene lost 15 bases, with 14 bases spanning the gap. Germline loops: CDR1 MGHDK, CDR2 SYGVNS. The CDR3 region has the DNA TGTGCCAGCAGTTCATTGGGACACTGGTTCTTC. It yields the protein CASSSLGHWFF.

The chain employs TRBV4-1 and TRBJ1-5; tentative D call: TRBD1 (5 bases). The germline V gene has CDR1 MGHRA and CDR2 YSYEKL. This CDR3 spans 16 amino acids. Trimming removed 3 bases at V and 0 bases at J, with 12 bases between. CDR3 region: CASSQRGGDSNQPQHF. CDR3 in DNA: TGCGCCAGCAGCCAGAGGGGAGGGGATAGCAATCAGCCCCAGCATTTT.

The chain employs TRBV19 and TRBJ1-5; possible D gene TRBD1, 6 bases. Germline CDR1 is LNHDA and CDR2 is SQIVND (reference sequence). This CDR3 spans 14 amino acids. Trimming pared 5 bases from V and 9 bases from J, leaving 17 bases between. CDR3: CASSVDRLLGPQHF. CDR3 coding DNA: TGTGCCAGTAGTGTTGACAGGCTACTGGGGCCCCAGCATTTT.

This chain links TRBV6-1 with TRBJ1-2; 12 bases match TRBD1. V gave up 6 bases and J gave up 7 bases; unmatched junction bases: 3. CDR3 length: 13 residues. CDR1 and CDR2 from the germline V gene are MNHNS and SASEGT. The CDR3 DNA sequence: TGTGCCAGCAGGGGGACAGGGGGCTTTGGCTACACCTTC. The encoded protein is CASRGTGGFGYTF.

The chain employs TRBV27 and TRBJ2-7; 9 positions agree with TRBD1. CDR3 size: 14 residues. Trimming cost V 3 bases and J 2 bases; bases outside gene matches: 2. Germline V gives CDR1 MNHEY, CDR2 SMNVEV (reference sequence). The chain's CDR3 is CASSFGTGPYEQYF. The CDR3 DNA reads as TGTGCCAGCAGTTTCGGGACAGGGCCCTACGAGCAGTACTTC.

V usage is TRBV6-1 and J usage is TRBJ1-5; unclear D gene. Germline V gene sequence: CDR1 MNHNS, CDR2 SASEGT. Trimming stripped 3 bases from V and 9 bases from J, with 12 bases between. There are 13 residues in the CDR3. CDR3 region: CASSEEGLWPQHF. The CDR3 DNA follows: TGTGCCAGCAGTGAGGAGGGTCTTTGGCCCCAGCATTTT.

The chain joins TRBV2 to TRBJ2-1, with D possibly being TRBD2 (7 bases). Trimming left V 7 bases short and J 6 bases short, with 16 bases between. Germline lookup yields CDR1 SNHLY and CDR2 FYNNEI. CDR3 length: 14 residues. CDR3 sequence reads: CASTERGGGNEQFF. CDR3 in DNA: TGTGCCAGCACCGAAAGGGGGGGCGGCAATGAGCAGTTCTTC.

The chain couples TRBV28 to TRBJ2-7, with 7 bases identical to TRBD1. CDR3 length equals 15 residues. Trimming took 2 bases from V and 11 from J; bases not matched to a gene: 15. Germline V gives CDR1 MDHEN, CDR2 SYDVKM. The CDR3 DNA sequence: TGTGCCAGCAGTTTAACCCCGACAGGGCCCACATCGGAGTACTTC. Protein: CASSLTPTGPTSEYF.

The chain couples TRBV7-9 to TRBJ2-1, with 9 bases fitting TRBD2. Germline V CDR1 and CDR2: SEHNR, FQNEAQ (reference sequence). J gave up 8 bases and V 1 base, and 9 bases lay outside the gene matches. CDR3 length: 16 residues. CDR3 sequence: CASSLVAGGPMDEQFF. CDR3 nucleotide sequence: TGTGCCAGCAGCTTAGTGGCGGGAGGGCCTATGGATGAGCAGTTCTTC.

Concerning this clone itself: The germline gene is not matched at one end of the junction; a read error may be the cause. The V gene is TRBV4-2, the J gene TRBJ1-5; D not resolved. The CDR3 length is 14 residues. Per germline, CDR1 LGHNA and CDR2 YNFKEQ. In DNA, the CDR3 is TGTGCCAGCAGCCAAGGGGTACGCGATCAGGCCCAGCATTTT. Residues: CASSQGVRDQAQHF.

J is TRBJ2-5 and V is TRBV2; 14 nucleotides agree with TRBD2. From germline, CDR1 is SNHLY and CDR2 FYNNEI. Germline trimming cut 6 bases from V and 2 bases from J; bases unmatched to any gene: 2. The CDR3 length is 15 residues. Here the CDR3 reads CASRRLAGGQETQYF. CDR3 in DNA: TGTGCCAGCAGAAGACTAGCGGGGGGGCAAGAGACCCAGTACTTC.

This chain uses TRBV19 with TRBJ1-2; 8 bases agree with TRBD1. Germline assignment: CDR1 LNHDA and CDR2 SQIVND (reference sequence). The CDR3 contains 13 residues. V lost 6 bases, J lost 4 bases, and 4 bases stayed unmatched. The CDR3 spells CASSQGAFYGYTF. Here the CDR3 DNA reads TGTGCCAGTAGCCAGGGGGCCTTCTATGGCTACACCTTC.

The chain has TRBV27 and TRBJ2-7; maybe TRBD2 (5 bases). Between the trimmed V and J ends, which lost 10 bases and 5 bases, there was a span of 18 bases. This CDR3 has 13 amino acids. Germline-derived CDR1 and CDR2 are MNHEY and SMNVEV (reference sequence). The CDR3 nucleotides read TGTGCCATTACAAACCAAGAGACTAACGAGCAGTACTTC. Translated, it gives CAITNQETNEQYF.

The chain employs TRBV5-1 and TRBJ2-3, with D possibly being TRBD2 (6 bases). Germline CDR1 is SGHRS and CDR2 is YFSETQ. CDR3 size: 15 residues. Trimming took off 5 bases at V and 3 bases at J, with 16 bases between the two ends. CDR3 in DNA: TGCGCCAGCAGGAAACTAGCATTTGAGACAGATACGCAGTATTTT. This encodes CASRKLAFETDTQYF.